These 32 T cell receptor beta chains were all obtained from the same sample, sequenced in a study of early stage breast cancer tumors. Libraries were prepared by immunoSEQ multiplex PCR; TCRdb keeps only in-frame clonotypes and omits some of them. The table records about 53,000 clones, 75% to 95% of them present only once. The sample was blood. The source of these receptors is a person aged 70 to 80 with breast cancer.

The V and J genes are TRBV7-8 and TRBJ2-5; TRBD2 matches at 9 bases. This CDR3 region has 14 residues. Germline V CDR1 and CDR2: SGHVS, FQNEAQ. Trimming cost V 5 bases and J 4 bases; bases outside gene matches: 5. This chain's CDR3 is CASSRRGLAETQYF. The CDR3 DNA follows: TGTGCCAGCAGCCGCCGGGGACTAGCAGAGACCCAGTACTTC.

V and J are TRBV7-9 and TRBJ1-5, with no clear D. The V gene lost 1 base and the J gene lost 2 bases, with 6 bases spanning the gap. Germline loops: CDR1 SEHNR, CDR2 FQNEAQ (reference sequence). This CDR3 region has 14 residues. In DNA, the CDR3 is TGTGCCAGCAGCTTAGATAGCGGCAATCAGCCCCAGCATTTT. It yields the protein CASSLDSGNQPQHF.

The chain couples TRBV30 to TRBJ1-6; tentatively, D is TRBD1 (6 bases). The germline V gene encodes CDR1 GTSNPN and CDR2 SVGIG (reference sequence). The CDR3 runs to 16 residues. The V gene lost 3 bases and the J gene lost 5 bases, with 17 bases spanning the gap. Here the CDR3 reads CAWSTRRGADNSPLHF. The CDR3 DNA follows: TGTGCCTGGAGCACCCGGCGGGGGGCTGATAATTCACCCCTCCACTTT.

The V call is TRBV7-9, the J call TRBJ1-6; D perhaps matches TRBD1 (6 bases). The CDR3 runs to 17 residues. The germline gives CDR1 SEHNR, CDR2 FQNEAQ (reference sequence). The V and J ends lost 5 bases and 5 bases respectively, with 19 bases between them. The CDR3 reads CASSDPGGRGNNSPLHF. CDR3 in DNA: TGTGCCAGCAGCGACCCGGGGGGCAGAGGGAATAATTCACCCCTCCACTTT. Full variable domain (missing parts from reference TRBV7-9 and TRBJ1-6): DTGVSQNPRHKITKRGQNVTFRCDPISEHNRLYWYRQTLGQGPEFLTYFQNEAQLEKSRLLSDRFSAERPKGSFSTLEIQRTEQGDSAMYLCASSDPGGRGNNSPLHFGNGTRLTVT.

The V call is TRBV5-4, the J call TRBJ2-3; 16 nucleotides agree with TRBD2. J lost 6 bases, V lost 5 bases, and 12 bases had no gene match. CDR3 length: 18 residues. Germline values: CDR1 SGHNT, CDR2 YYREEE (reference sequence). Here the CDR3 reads CASSFPGLAGGPADTQYF. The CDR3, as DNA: TGTGCCAGCAGTTTCCCGGGACTAGCGGGAGGGCCGGCGGATACGCAGTATTTT.

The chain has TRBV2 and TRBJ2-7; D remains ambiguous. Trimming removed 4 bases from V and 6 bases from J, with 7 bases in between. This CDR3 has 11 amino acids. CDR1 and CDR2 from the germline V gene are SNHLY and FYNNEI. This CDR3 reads CASSGSTEQYF. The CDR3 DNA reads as TGTGCCAGCAGTGGGAGTACCGAGCAGTACTTC.

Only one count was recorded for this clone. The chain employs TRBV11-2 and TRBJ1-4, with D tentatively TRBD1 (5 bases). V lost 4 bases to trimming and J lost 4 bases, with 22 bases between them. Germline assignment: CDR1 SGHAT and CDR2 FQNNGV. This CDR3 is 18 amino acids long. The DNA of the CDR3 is TGTGCCAGCAGCTCGCAAATCCTTCAGGGATTGGGTAATGAAAAACTGTTTTTT. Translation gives CASSSQILQGLGNEKLFF.

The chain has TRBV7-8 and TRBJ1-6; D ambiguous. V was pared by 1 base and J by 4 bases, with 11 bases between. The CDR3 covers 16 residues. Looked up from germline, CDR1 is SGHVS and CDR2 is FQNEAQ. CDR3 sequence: CASSLGAGSYNSPLHF. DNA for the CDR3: TGTGCCAGCAGCTTAGGCGCAGGATCTTATAATTCACCCCTCCACTTT.

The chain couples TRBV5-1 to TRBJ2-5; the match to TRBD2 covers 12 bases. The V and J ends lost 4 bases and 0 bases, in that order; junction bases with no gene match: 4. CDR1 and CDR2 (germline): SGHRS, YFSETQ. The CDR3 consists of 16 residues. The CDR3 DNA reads TGCGCCAGCAGCGTTGGGACTAGCGGGTACCAAGAGACCCAGTACTTC. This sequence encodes CASSVGTSGYQETQYF.

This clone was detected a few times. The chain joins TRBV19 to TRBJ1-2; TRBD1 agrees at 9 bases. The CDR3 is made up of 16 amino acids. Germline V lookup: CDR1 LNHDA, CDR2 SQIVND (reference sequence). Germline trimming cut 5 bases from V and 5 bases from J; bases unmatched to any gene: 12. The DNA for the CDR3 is TGTGCCAGTAGTCCCCCCAAACAGGGGGCACATTATGGCTACACCTTC. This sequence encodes CASSPPKQGAHYGYTF.

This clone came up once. The CDR3 DNA sequence: TGTGCCTGGAGTGACAGGGATTGGACTGAAGCTTTCTTT. Amino acids: CAWSDRDWTEAFF. This chain links TRBV30 with TRBJ1-1, with D perhaps matching TRBD1 (6 bases). The V gene's germline CDR1 is GTSNPN and CDR2 SVGIG (reference sequence). The CDR3 is made up of 13 amino acids. Trimming shortened V by 1 base and J by 5 bases, and 11 bases separated the two germline ends.

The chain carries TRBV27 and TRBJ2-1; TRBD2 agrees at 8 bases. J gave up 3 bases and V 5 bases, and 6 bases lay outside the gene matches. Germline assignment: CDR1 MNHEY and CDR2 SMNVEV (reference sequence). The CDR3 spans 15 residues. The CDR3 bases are TGTGCCAGCAGTCCGCCGGGACTAGGCTACAATGAGCAGTTCTTC. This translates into CASSPPGLGYNEQFF.

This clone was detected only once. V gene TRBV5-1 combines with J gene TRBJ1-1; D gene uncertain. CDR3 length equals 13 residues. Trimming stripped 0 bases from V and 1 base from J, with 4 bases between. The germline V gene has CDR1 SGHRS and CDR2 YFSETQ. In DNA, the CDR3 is TGCGCCAGCAGCTTGGGCGAGAACACTGAAGCTTTCTTT. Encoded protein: CASSLGENTEAFF.

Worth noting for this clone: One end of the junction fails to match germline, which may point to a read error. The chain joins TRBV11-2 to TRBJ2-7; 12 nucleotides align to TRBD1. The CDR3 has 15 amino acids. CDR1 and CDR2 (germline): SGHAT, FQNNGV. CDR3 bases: TGTGCCAGCAGCTATGGATCCGGGACAGGGGGCATTCTTAACTTC. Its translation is CASSYGSGTGGILNF.

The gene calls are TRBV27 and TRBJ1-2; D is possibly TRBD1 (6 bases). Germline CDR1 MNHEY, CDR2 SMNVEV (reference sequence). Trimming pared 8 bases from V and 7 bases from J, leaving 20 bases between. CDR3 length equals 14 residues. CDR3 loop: CASGEMTGSLGYTF. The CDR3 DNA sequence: TGTGCCAGCGGGGAGATGACAGGATCTCTTGGCTACACCTTC.

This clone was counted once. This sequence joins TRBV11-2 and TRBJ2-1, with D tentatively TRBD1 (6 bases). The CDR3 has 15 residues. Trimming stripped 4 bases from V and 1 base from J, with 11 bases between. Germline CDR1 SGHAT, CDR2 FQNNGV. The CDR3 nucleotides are TGTGCCAGCAGCTGGGGGCTTCCATCCTACAATGAGCAGTTCTTC. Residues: CASSWGLPSYNEQFF.

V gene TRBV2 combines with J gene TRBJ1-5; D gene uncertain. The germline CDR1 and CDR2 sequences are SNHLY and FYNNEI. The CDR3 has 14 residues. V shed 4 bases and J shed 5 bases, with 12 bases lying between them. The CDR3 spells CASSATGGDQPQHF. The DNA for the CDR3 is TGTGCCAGCAGTGCCACCGGCGGGGATCAGCCCCAGCATTTT.

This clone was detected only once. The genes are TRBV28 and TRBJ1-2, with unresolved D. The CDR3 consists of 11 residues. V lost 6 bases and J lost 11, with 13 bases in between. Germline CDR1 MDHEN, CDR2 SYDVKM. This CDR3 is CASSFARGYTF. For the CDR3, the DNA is TGTGCCAGCAGCTTTGCCCGAGGGTACACCTTC.

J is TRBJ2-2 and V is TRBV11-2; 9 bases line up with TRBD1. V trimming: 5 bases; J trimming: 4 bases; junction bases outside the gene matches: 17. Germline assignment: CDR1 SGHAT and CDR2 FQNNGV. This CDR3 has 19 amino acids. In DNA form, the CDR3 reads TGTGCCAGCAGCCTCACAGGGGGCTACTTAACCTCCGGCACCGGGGAGCTGTTTTTT. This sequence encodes CASSLTGGYLTSGTGELFF.

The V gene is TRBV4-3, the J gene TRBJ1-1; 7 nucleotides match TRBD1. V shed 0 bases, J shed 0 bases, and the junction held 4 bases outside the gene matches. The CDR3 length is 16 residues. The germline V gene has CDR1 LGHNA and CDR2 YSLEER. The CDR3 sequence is CASSQEEGGMNTEAFF. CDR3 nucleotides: TGCGCCAGCAGCCAAGAAGAAGGGGGCATGAACACTGAAGCTTTCTTT.

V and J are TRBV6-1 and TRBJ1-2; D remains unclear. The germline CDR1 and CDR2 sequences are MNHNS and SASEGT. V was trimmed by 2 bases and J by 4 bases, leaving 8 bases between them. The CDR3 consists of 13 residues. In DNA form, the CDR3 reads TGTGCCAGCAGTGAAAACCAGATCTATGGCTACACCTTC. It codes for CASSENQIYGYTF.

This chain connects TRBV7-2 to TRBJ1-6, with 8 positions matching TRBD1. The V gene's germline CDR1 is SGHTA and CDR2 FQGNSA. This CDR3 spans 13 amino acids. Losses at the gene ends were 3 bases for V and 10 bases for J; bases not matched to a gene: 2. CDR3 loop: CASSFDRGSPLHF. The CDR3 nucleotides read TGTGCCAGCAGCTTTGACAGGGGATCACCCCTCCACTTT.

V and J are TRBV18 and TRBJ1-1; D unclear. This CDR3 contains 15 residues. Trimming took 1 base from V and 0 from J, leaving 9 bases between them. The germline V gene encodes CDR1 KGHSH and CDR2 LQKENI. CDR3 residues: CASSPRQDLNTEAFF. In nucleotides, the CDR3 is TGTGCCAGCTCACCACGTCAGGATCTGAACACTGAAGCTTTCTTT.

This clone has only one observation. The CDR3 bases are TGTGCCAGCAGCGGACAGCCTCCCCGAGACGGCTACACCTTC. It is translated as CASSGQPPRDGYTF. The V call is TRBV27, the J call TRBJ1-2; TRBD1 is a possible D gene (6 bases). The V end was cut by 6 bases, the J end by 8 bases, with 19 bases between. The length of the CDR3 is 14 residues. Per germline, CDR1 MNHEY and CDR2 SMNVEV (reference sequence).

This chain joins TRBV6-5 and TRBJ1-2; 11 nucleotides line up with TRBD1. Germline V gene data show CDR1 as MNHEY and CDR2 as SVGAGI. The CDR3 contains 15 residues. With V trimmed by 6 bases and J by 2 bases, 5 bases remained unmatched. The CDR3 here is CASRGTGGGNYGYTF. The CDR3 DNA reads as TGTGCCAGCAGGGGGACAGGGGGTGGCAACTATGGCTACACCTTC.

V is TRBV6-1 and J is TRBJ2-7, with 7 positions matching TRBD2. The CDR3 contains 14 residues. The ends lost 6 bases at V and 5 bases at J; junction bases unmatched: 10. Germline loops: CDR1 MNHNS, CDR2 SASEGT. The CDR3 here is CASRAVFRGDEQYF. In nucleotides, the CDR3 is TGTGCCAGCAGGGCCGTTTTCCGGGGGGACGAGCAGTACTTC.

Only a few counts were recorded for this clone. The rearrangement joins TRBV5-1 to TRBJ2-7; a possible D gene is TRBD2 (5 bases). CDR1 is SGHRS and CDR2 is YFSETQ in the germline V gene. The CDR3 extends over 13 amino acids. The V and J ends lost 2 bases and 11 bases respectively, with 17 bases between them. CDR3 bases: TGCGCCAGCAGCTTAGGCAAACCTACGAGGGAGTACTTC. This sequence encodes CASSLGKPTREYF.

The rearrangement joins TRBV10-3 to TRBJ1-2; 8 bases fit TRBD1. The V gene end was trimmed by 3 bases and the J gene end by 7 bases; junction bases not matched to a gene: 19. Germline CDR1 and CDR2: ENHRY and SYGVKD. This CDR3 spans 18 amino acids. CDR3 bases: TGTGCCATCAGTGATGGGCTCCCTCCGACAGGGGCGCATGTTGGCTACACCTTC. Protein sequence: CAISDGLPPTGAHVGYTF.

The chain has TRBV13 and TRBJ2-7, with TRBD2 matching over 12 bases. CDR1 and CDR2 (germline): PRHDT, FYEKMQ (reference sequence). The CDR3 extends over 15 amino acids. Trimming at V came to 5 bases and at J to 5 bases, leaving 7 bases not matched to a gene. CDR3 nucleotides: TGTGCCAGCAGCCCGCTAGCGGGGGGGCGGGACGAGCAGTACTTC. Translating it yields CASSPLAGGRDEQYF.

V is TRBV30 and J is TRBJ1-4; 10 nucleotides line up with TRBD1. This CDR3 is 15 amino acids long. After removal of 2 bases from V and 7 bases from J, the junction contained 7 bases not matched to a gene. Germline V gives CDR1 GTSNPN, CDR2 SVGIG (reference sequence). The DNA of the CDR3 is TGTGCCTGGAGTTTTCGGACAGGGGGAGCTGAAAAACTGTTTTTT. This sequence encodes CAWSFRTGGAEKLFF.

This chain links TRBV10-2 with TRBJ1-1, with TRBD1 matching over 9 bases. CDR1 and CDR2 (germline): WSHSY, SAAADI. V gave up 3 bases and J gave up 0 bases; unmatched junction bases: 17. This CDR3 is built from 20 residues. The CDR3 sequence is CASSDVGTGLVGNMNTEAFF. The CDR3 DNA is TGCGCCAGCAGTGATGTTGGGACAGGGCTGGTGGGGAATATGAACACTGAAGCTTTCTTT.

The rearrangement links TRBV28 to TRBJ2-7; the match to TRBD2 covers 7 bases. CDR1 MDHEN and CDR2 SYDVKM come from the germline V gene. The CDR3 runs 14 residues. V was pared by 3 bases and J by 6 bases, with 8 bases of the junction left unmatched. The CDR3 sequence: CASSFQSGVGEQYF. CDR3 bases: TGTGCCAGCAGTTTCCAGAGCGGGGTCGGCGAGCAGTACTTC.